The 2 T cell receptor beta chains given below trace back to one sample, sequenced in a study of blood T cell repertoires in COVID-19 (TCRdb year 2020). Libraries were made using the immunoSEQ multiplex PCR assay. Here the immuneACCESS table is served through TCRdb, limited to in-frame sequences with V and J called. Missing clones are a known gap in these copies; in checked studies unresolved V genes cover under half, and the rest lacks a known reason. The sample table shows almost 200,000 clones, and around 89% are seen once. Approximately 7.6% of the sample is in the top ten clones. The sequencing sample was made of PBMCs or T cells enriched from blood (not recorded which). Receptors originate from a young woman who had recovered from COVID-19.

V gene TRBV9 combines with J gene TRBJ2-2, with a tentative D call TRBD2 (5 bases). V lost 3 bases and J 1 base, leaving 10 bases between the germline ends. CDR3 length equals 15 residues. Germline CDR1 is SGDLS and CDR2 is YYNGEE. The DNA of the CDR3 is TGTGCCAGCAGCGGAGGGTCGGGGAACACCGGGGAGCTGTTTTTT. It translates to CASSGGSGNTGELFF. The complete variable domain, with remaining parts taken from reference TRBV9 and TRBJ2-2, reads DSGVTQTPKHLITATGQRVTLRCSPRSGDLSVYWYQQSLDQGLQFLIQYYNGEERAKGNILERFSAQQFPDLHSELNLSSLELGDSALYFCASSGGSGNTGELFFGEGSRLTVL.

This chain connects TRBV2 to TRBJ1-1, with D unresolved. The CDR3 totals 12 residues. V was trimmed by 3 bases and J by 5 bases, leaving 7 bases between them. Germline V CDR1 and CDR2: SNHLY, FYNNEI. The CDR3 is CASSDDLTEAFF. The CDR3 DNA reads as TGTGCCAGCAGTGATGACTTGACTGAAGCTTTCTTT.